By share of the sample, the clone carrying this TCR beta chain is medium-sized. Its antigen remains unidentified. This beta chain lies outside the target of a library built for alpha chains; its clone size means little. The sample is drawn from a study of spatial heterogeneity in lung cancer. Study findings and constraints: Tumoral mutation counts were tracked by counts of expanded intratumoral alpha and beta TCRs. Tallies of expanded TCRs, which were sorted into ubiquitous and regional groups, correlated with counts of ubiquitous and regional nonsynonymous mutations, respectively.

The CDR3 runs to 16 residues. The V gene end was trimmed by 5 bases and the J gene end by 4 bases; junction bases not matched to a gene: 10. In germline, CDR1 is SGHAT, CDR2 FQDESV (reference sequence). Time point defined: sample taken at primary tumor resection. TCRdb reanalysed the 5' RACE reads using MiXCR and keeps one entry per CDR3 protein. This sample has 4,000 or so distinct CDR3 sequences, with approximately 8.8% found just once. The receptor's source is a male donor with early-stage non-small cell lung cancer. Here the sequenced sample was lung tumor tissue, taken at surgery. V usage is TRBV11-1 and J usage is TRBJ2-5, with 10 bases matching TRBD1. The DNA of the CDR3 is TGTGCCAGCAGCCCACGACAGGGGGCTTTCGGAGAGACCCAGTACTTC. It encodes CASSPRQGAFGETQYF.